The entry that follows covers one TCR beta chain sequence. Antigen unknown. Assay used: immunoSEQ multiplex PCR; TCRdb lists only in-frame clones, some missing. The sample records 150,000 to 200,000 clones, 84% being singletons. The sample comes from a study of cytomegalovirus exposure and HLA in healthy donors. V was pared by 3 bases and J by 1 base, with 12 bases of the junction left unmatched. This CDR3 spans 19 amino acids. The donors were part of the approximately 130-subject validation cohort, which stood apart from the roughly 670-subject first cohort. Study observations and caveats: According to the study, roughly 180 TCR beta chains were cytomegalovirus-associated. Reported performance of the classifier showed diagnosis of cytomegalovirus status with high specificity and sensitivity.

The sample taken for sequencing was PBMCs. This receptor was identified in a man younger than 45 in good health and CMV-seropositive. V is TRBV5-3 and J is TRBJ1-4; 10 nucleotides match TRBD1. TRBV5-3 is recorded as an ORF, its role being uncertain. In nucleotides, the CDR3 is TGTGCCAGAAGCTCCGGGGACAGGGGCTACTGGGAAACTAATGAAAAACTGTTTTTT. Protein: CARSSGDRGYWETNEKLFF.